This T cell receptor beta chain was retrieved from a study of blood T cell repertoires in COVID-19. Across the study: Samples taken during acute and convalescent COVID-19 were collected in the United States, Italy and Spain. PBMCs, B-cell-depleted T cells, or T cells were the source of the cDNA or gDNA that made up the material.

Per the authors' pipeline: Estimated nucleated cell counts came from reference gene primer amplification. Clones were sequenced by immunoSEQ multiplex PCR, and TCRdb holds only the in-frame ones, with some missing. V and J calls and clone size follow that table, whereas D and trimming were derived from the DNA. The sample has fewer than 200,000 clones; roughly nine tenths are singletons. Germline CDR1 is MGHDK and CDR2 is SYGVNS. The CDR3 contains 15 residues. Trimming cost V 0 bases and J 4 bases; bases outside gene matches: 6. The gene calls are TRBV25-1 and TRBJ2-7; 7 positions agree with TRBD2. The clonotype was recovered from a man younger than 35 who had recovered from COVID-19. The sample consisted of peripheral blood. The CDR3 here is CASSEYRVGGYEQYF. As DNA, the CDR3 is TGTGCCAGCAGTGAATATCGGGTGGGAGGGTACGAGCAGTACTTC.